Listed below are T cell receptor beta chains from one sample, sequenced in a study of blood T cell repertoires in COVID-19. Data came from immunoSEQ multiplex PCR; TCRdb stores just in-frame clones and leaves some out. The sample yields roughly 250,000 clones, approximately 78% seen once. The specimen sequenced was peripheral blood. The origin of the receptors is a woman aged 55-69 years with active or convalescent COVID-19. CDR3s include the opening cysteine and the closing phenylalanine or tryptophan. A D gene is named only where the DNA matches it firmly. For some rows the clone size is stated as once, few or many, or as a class when expanded; others skip it.

j_call v_call clone_size d_call cdr3_aa cdr3_nt
TRBJ2-3 TRBV7-9 NA TRBD1 CASSPQGAADTQYF TGTGCCAGCAGCCCACAGGGGGCGGCAGATACGCAGTATTTT
TRBJ1-4 TRBV7-9 NA TRBD1 CASSLGQGAEKLFF TGTGCCAGCAGCTTGGGACAGGGAGCTGAAAAACTGTTTTTT
TRBJ2-7 TRBV4-1 NA NA CASSLGQTSSYEQYF TGCGCCAGCAGCCTCGGACAAACCAGCTCCTACGAGCAGTACTTC
TRBJ1-2 TRBV19 NA NA CASSIGPSYGYTF TGTGCCAGTAGTATAGGTCCCAGCTATGGCTACACCTTC
TRBJ2-3 TRBV3-1/TRBV3-2 NA TRBD2 CASSLRLGLPSTDTQYF TGTGCCAGCAGCCTTCGGCTGGGACTACCCAGCACAGATACGCAGTATTTT
TRBJ2-2 TRBV7-2 once NA CASSFRQNTGELFF TGTGCCAGCAGCTTCCGACAGAACACCGGGGAGCTGTTTTTT
TRBJ2-3 TRBV12-2 NA NA CASRFPLLAGDTDTQYF TGTGCAAGTCGCTTTCCCTTACTAGCGGGGGACACAGATACGCAGTATTTT
TRBJ1-6 TRBV6-5 few NA CASSTGRGSPLHF TGTGCCAGCAGTACAGGGAGGGGTTCACCCCTCCACTTT
TRBJ2-7 TRBV19 NA NA CASSISQVSYEQYF TGTGCCAGTAGTATTTCACAGGTCTCCTACGAGCAGTACTTC
TRBJ1-2 TRBV27 few NA CASSMTGAYGYTF TGTGCCAGCAGTATGACAGGTGCCTATGGCTACACCTTC
TRBJ2-2 TRBV30 few TRBD1 CAWRDRGTGTGELFF TGTGCCTGGAGGGACAGGGGCACGGGCACCGGGGAGCTGTTTTTT
TRBJ2-7 TRBV5-8 NA TRBD2 CASSSGGPEQRLQGQYF TGTGCCAGCAGCTCGGGAGGTCCAGAACAGAGACTACAAGGGCAGTACTTC
TRBJ1-6 TRBV27 NA TRBD1 CASSGTALLPPLHF TGTGCCAGCAGCGGGACAGCCCTCCTGCCACCCCTCCACTTT
TRBJ2-6 TRBV6-5 NA NA CASSLAGVGANVLTF TGTGCCAGCAGTTTGGCAGGGGTTGGGGCCAACGTCCTGACTTTC
TRBJ1-2 TRBV7-2 NA TRBD1 CASSSPGQGSYGYTF TGTGCCAGCAGCTCCCCGGGACAGGGTTCCTATGGCTACACCTTC
TRBJ1-4 TRBV5-1 NA NA CASTVSGGDSEKLFF TGCGCCAGCACCGTATCCGGGGGGGATTCCGAAAAACTGTTTTTT
TRBJ1-4 TRBV30 NA NA CAWSGGGRTNEKLFF TGTGCCTGGAGTGGAGGAGGACGGACTAATGAAAAACTGTTTTTT
TRBJ2-1 TRBV7-9 NA TRBD1 CASSSYPPGQGLDEQFF TGTGCCAGCAGCTCTTATCCGCCGGGACAGGGGTTGGATGAGCAGTTCTTC
TRBJ1-2 TRBV19 NA NA CASSIASAGNYGYTF TGTGCCAGTAGTATAGCGTCGGCCGGGAACTATGGCTACACCTTC
TRBJ1-1 TRBV10-2 NA TRBD1 CAIGQGPNTEAFF TGCGCCATCGGACAGGGCCCAAACACTGAAGCTTTCTTT
TRBJ1-2 TRBV9 NA TRBD1 CASSLLQGADYGYTF TGTGCCAGCAGCTTACTACAGGGGGCCGACTATGGCTACACCTTC
TRBJ1-2 TRBV5-1 once TRBD1 CASSFGTGGVRGYTF TGCGCCAGCAGCTTCGGGACAGGGGGCGTACGTGGCTACACCTTC
TRBJ1-2 TRBV6-5 NA TRBD1 CASRVTGNYGYTF TGTGCCAGCAGAGTGACAGGGAACTATGGCTACACCTTC
TRBJ1-2 TRBV5-1 NA TRBD1 CASSLGDRHHTF TGCGCCAGCAGCTTAGGGGACAGACACCACACCTTC
TRBJ2-2 TRBV6-2/TRBV6-3 NA TRBD2 CASSYVGLAGGNTGELFF TGTGCCAGCAGTTACGTCGGGCTAGCGGGGGGGAACACCGGGGAGCTGTTTTTT
TRBJ2-1 TRBV11-2 NA TRBD2 CASSLVRTSGGVVEQFF TGTGCCAGCAGCTTAGTTCGGACTAGCGGGGGGGTGGTTGAGCAGTTCTTC
TRBJ2-7 TRBV6-6 NA TRBD1 CASSGQTGSPSEQYF TGTGCCAGCAGTGGGCAGACAGGGAGCCCTAGCGAGCAGTACTTC
TRBJ1-4 TRBV2 NA NA CASSEKGEKLFF TGTGCCAGCAGTGAAAAGGGGGAAAAACTGTTTTTT
TRBJ1-2 TRBV7-2 NA NA CASSPFGGNSGGGYTF TGTGCCAGCAGCCCGTTTGGGGGAAATTCTGGGGGCGGCTACACCTTC
TRBJ1-2 TRBV27 NA TRBD1 CASSWGQGDYGYTF TGTGCCAGCAGTTGGGGACAGGGGGACTATGGCTACACCTTC
TRBJ2-7 TRBV15 once TRBD1 CATSSDGQVFNEQYF TGTGCCACCAGCAGTGACGGACAGGTTTTCAACGAGCAGTACTTC
TRBJ2-1 TRBV6-2/TRBV6-3 NA TRBD2 CASSPGVSGGFYNEQFF TGTGCCAGCAGCCCTGGTGTTAGCGGGGGTTTCTACAATGAGCAGTTCTTC
TRBJ1-5 TRBV2 NA TRBD1 CASIGQGAGQPQHF TGTGCCAGCATAGGGCAGGGGGCAGGGCAGCCCCAGCATTTT
TRBJ2-1 TRBV7-9 NA TRBD2 CASNSREGAGKGEQFF TGTGCCAGCAACTCCCGGGAGGGAGCGGGGAAGGGTGAGCAGTTCTTC
TRBJ2-3 TRBV19 NA TRBD1 CASSPGQGITDTQYF TGTGCCAGTAGCCCGGGACAGGGGATTACAGATACGCAGTATTTT
TRBJ2-1 TRBV10-3 NA TRBD2 CAISEVLAEYNEQFF TGTGCCATCAGTGAGGTTCTAGCGGAATACAATGAGCAGTTCTTC
TRBJ1-5 TRBV6-5 NA NA CASRGGGYQPQHF TGTGCCAGCAGGGGGGGAGGGTATCAGCCCCAGCATTTT
TRBJ2-1 TRBV2 once TRBD2 CASSDQSRGVPFF TGTGCCAGCAGTGATCAGTCGCGGGGGGTCCCGTTCTTC
TRBJ2-1 TRBV9 NA NA CASSVIGGLADLNEQFF TGTGCCAGCAGCGTAATAGGGGGGCTAGCGGACTTAAATGAGCAGTTCTTC